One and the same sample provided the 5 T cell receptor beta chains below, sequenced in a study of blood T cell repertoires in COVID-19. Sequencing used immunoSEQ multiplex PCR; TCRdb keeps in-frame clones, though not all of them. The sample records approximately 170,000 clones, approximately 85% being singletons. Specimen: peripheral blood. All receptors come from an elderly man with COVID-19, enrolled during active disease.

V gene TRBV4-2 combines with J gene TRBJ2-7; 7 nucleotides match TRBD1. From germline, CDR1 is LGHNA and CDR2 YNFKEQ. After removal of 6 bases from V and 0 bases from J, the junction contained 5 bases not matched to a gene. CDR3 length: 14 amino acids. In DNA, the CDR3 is TGTGCCAGCAGTCGAGGACAGGACTCCTACGAGCAGTACTTC. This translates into CASSRGQDSYEQYF.

The CDR3 DNA sequence: TGTGCCAGCAGTGAATATGGGAGGGCGGACACCGGGGAGCTGTTTTTT. Translating gives CASSEYGRADTGELFF. The chain joins TRBV25-1 to TRBJ2-2; TRBD2 agrees at 7 bases. CDR1 MGHDK and CDR2 SYGVNS come from the germline V gene. This CDR3 contains 16 residues. Trimming at V came to 0 bases and at J to 3 bases, leaving 4 bases not matched to a gene.

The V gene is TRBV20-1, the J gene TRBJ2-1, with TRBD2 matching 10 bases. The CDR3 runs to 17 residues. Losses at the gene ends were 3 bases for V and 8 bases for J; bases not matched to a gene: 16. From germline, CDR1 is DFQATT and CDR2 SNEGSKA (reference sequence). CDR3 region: CSASLSGGARIYDEQFF. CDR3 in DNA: TGCAGTGCTAGTCTGAGCGGGGGGGCTCGCATTTACGATGAGCAGTTCTTC.

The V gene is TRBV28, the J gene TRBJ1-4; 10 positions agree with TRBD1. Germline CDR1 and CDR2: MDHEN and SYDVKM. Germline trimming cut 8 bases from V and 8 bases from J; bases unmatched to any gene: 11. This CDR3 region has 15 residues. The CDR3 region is CASGPQTGGGEKLFF. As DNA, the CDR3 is TGTGCCAGCGGACCCCAGACAGGGGGCGGAGAAAAACTGTTTTTT. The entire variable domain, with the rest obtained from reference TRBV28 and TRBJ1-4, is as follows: DVKVTQSSRYLVKRTGEKVFLECVQDMDHENMFWYRQDPGLGLRLIYFSYDVKMKEKGDIPEGYSVSREKKERFSLILESASTNQTSMYLCASGPQTGGGEKLFFGSGTQLSVL.

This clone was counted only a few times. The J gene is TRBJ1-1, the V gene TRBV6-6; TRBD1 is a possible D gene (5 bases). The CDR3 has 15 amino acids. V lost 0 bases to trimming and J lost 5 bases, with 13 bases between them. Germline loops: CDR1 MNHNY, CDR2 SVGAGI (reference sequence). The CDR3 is CASSYSPGLGTEAFF. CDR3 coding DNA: TGTGCCAGCAGTTACTCCCCAGGGCTGGGGACTGAAGCTTTCTTT.